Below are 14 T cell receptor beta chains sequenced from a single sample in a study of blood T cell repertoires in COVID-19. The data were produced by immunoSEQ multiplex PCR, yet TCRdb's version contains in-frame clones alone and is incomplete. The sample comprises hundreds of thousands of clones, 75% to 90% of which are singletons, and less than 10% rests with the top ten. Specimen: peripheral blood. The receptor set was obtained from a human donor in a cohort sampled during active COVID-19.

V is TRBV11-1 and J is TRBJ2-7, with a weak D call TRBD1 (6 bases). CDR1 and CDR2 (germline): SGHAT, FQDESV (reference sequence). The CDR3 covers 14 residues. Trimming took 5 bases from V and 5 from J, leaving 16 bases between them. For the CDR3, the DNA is TGTGCCAGCAGCCCCCGGGACACCTTCCACGAGCAGTACTTC. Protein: CASSPRDTFHEQYF.

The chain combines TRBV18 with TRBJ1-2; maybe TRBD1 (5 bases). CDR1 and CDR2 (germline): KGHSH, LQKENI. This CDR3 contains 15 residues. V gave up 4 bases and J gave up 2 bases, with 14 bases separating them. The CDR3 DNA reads TGTGCCAGCTCACATCCGAGCGACAGAAACTATGGCTACACCTTC. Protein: CASSHPSDRNYGYTF.

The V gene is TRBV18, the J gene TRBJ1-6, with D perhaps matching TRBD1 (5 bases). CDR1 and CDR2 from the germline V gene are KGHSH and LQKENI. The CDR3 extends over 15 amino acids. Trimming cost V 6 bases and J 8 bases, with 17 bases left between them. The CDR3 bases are TGTGCCAGCTCCCTTATCCAGGGACTCGATTCACCCCTCCACTTT. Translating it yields CASSLIQGLDSPLHF.

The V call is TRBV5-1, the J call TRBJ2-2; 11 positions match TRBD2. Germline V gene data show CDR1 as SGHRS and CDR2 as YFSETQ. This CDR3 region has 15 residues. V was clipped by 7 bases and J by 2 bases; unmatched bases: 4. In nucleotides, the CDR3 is TGCGCCAGCGGGGGACTAGCGGTCAACACCGGGGAGCTGTTTTTT. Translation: CASGGLAVNTGELFF.

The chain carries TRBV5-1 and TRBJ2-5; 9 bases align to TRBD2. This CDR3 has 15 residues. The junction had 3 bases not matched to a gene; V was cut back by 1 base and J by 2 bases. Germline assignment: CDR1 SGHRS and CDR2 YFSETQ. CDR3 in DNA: TGCGCCAGCAGCTTGTTTCTAGCGGGGCAAGAGACCCAGTACTTC. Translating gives CASSLFLAGQETQYF.

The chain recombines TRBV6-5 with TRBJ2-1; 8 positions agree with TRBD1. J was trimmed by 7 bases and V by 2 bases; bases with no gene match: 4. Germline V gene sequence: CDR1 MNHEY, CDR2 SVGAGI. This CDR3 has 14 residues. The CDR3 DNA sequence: TGTGCCAGCAGTTACGGGACAGGCGTTAATGAGCAGTTCTTC. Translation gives CASSYGTGVNEQFF.

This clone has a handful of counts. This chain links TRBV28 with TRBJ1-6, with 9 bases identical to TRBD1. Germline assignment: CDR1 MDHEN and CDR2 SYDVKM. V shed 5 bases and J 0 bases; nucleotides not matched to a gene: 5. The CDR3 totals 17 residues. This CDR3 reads CASSGQGPSSYNSPLHF. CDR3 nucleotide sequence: TGTGCCAGCAGTGGACAGGGGCCAAGCTCCTATAATTCACCCCTCCACTTT.

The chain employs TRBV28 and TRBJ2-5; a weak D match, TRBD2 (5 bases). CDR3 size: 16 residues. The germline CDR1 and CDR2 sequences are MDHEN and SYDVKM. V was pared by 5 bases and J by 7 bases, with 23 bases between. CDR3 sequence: CASSLLGSGELPTQYF. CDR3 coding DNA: TGTGCCAGCAGTCTGTTAGGGAGTGGGGAGCTCCCGACCCAGTACTTC.

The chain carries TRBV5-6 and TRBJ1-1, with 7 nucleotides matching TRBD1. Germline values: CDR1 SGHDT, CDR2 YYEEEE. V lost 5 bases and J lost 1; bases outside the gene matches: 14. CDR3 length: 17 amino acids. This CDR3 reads CASSGTELLTPNTEAFF. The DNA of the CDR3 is TGTGCCAGCAGTGGGACAGAACTCCTTACCCCGAACACTGAAGCTTTCTTT.

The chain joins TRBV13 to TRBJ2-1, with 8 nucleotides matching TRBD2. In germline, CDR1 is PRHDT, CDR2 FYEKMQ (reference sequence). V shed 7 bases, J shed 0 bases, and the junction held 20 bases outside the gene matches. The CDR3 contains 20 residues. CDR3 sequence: CASTLVMRTSGPSSYNEQFF. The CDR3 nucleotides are TGTGCCAGCACCCTCGTAATGCGAACTAGCGGCCCAAGCTCCTACAATGAGCAGTTCTTC.

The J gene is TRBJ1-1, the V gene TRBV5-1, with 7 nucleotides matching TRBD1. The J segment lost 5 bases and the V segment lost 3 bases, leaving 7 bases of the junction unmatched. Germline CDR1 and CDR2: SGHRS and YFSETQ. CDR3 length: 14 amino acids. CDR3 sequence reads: CASSSTTGWTEAFF. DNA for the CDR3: TGCGCCAGCAGCTCGACGACAGGGTGGACTGAAGCTTTCTTT.

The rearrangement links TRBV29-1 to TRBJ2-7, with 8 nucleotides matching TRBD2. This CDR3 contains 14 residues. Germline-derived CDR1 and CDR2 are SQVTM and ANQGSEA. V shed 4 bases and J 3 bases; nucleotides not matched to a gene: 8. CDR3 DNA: TGCAGCGTTGGGCCCGGGACTAGAAGCTACGAGCAGTACTTC. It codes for CSVGPGTRSYEQYF.

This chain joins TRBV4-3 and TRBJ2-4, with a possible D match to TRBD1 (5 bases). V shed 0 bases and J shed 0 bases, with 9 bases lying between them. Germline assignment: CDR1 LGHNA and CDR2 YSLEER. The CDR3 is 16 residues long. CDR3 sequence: CASSQDDSPAKNIQYF. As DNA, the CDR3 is TGCGCCAGCAGCCAAGACGACAGCCCAGCCAAAAACATTCAGTACTTC.

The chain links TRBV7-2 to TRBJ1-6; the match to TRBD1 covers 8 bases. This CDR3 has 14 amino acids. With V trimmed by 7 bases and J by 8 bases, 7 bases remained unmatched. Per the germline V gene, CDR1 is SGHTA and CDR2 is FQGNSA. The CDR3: CASILDRGYSPLHF. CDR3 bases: TGTGCCAGCATCCTCGACAGGGGATATTCACCCCTCCACTTT.